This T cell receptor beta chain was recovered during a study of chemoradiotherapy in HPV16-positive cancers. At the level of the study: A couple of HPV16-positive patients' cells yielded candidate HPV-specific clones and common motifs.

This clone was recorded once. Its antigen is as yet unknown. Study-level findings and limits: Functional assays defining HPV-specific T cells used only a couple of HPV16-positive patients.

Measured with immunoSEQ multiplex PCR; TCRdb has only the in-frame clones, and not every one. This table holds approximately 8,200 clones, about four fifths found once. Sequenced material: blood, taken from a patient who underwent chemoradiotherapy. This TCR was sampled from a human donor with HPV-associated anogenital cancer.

The CDR3 reads CSARGGFEAFF. In DNA, the CDR3 is TGCAGTGCTAGAGGAGGGTTTGAAGCTTTCTTT. The rearrangement joins TRBV20-1 to TRBJ1-1, with D uncertain. Per the germline V gene, CDR1 is DFQATT and CDR2 is SNEGSKA (reference sequence). The CDR3 runs 11 residues. With 1 base removed from V and 7 bases from J, the gap between germline ends came to 7 bases.